This TCR beta chain came from a study of Ad26.COV2.S vaccination and SARS-CoV-2 variants. Only in-frame clones appear in the TCRdb table, and some are missing; sequencing was by immunoSEQ multiplex PCR. This table holds roughly 400,000 clones, approximately 90% found once. This sample's treatment: about 20 received Ad26.COV2.S at low or high dose, single or two shots; roughly five received placebo; per-sample allocation not given. The samples were gathered on day 63 after the first injection of vaccine or placebo. Trimming stripped 5 bases from V and 0 bases from J, with 13 bases between. This CDR3 spans 15 amino acids. Germline V gene data show CDR1 as SGHVS and CDR2 as FNYEAQ. This clone was observed once.

The sample was peripheral blood, taken in a trial of Ad26.COV2.S vaccine versus placebo. The chain employs TRBV7-6 and TRBJ1-1; D call uncertain. This receptor was obtained from a person aged 18-65 years who received the Ad26.COV2.S COVID-19 vaccine or a placebo. The CDR3 sequence: CASSPQTILNTEAFF. As DNA, the CDR3 is TGTGCCAGCAGCCCCCAGACAATTCTGAACACTGAAGCTTTCTTT.